Described below is a single T cell receptor (beta chain) sequence and its context. The antigen is unknown. The CDR3 consists of 15 residues. CDR1 is SGHRS and CDR2 is YFSETQ in the germline V gene. V lost 2 bases and J lost 7, with 15 bases in between. The sample originates from a study of CD8 T cells in ankylosing spondylitis. Study conclusions and caveats: Earlier reports found some motif variants in synovial fluid and blood in reactive arthritis. A TCR beta motif made of eight highly homologous variants seemed typical of ankylosing spondylitis blood. Disease-linked clones reportedly showed significant enrichment in matched ankylosing spondylitis synovial fluid.

Each TCR beta library was made by quantitative 5'-RACE that incorporated molecular barcodes. TCRdb fed the 5' RACE reads into MiXCR, producing one record per CDR3 protein. The repertoire holds 35,000 or so distinct CDR3 sequences, with about 15% as singletons. The TCR originated in a male donor with ankylosing spondylitis or in good health (not recorded which). The specimen was blood. The chain carries TRBV5-1 and TRBJ2-2; D unclear. In DNA, the CDR3 is TGCGCCAGCAGCTTTGGCCGGTTAGGTAGCGGGGAGCTGTTTTTT. It codes for CASSFGRLGSGELFF.